The following is a T cell receptor (beta chain) sequence with its context. What it binds is not known. This sample was included in a study of lymphopenia after photon versus proton radiotherapy. Study-wide points: In patients who died, overall survival fell as post-nadir TCR diversity dropped more. Relative stability marked proton patients; photon patients lost diversity and naive cells.

Produced via immunoSEQ multiplex PCR; TCRdb's table is partial and in-frame only. The sample has more than 15,000 clones, more than 85% seen once. The CDR3 covers 15 residues. Germline V gives CDR1 MNHNY, CDR2 SVGAGI (reference sequence). J lost 0 bases, V lost 6 bases, and 6 bases had no gene match. The sequence derives from a woman aged 55 to 70 with cholangiocarcinoma. Some clones in this sample may be carry-over from other donors' samples. Sequencing used peripheral blood, obtained from a patient treated with proton-based radiotherapy. The chain combines TRBV6-6 with TRBJ1-1; 8 nucleotides match TRBD1. The DNA of the CDR3 is TGTGCCAGCAGAGACCGGGACAGGATGAACACTGAAGCTTTCTTT. Its protein product is CASRDRDRMNTEAFF.